Listed here is a single T cell receptor beta chain. This clonotype was recorded many times. Which antigen it targets is not known. Base qualities are not recorded, but no much larger clone differs from it by a single base. cDNA synthesis used template-switch 5'RACE with a primer carrying a 10-nucleotide random unique molecular identifier tagging each TCR transcript. Over 180 million TCR-beta sequences, covering 15-18 subjects, were produced in each sequencing run. The RNeasy kit was used to extract total RNA. The KAPA Real-time Library Amplification kit was used to amplify TCR-beta VDJ regions with primers for the TCR constant region and the 5'RACE anchor. Sample indexes and Illumina adaptors were added in a first PCR, after which library yield was increased in a second PCR. After Ampure bead purification, the roughly 650 bp TCR product was size-selected on a 2% E-gel SizeSelection system. Library quality was checked on a Bioanalyzer, concentration was measured with Qubit, and libraries were quantified with the Kapa Library Quantification kit before pooling. Paired-end 2 x 150 bp sequencing of the libraries was performed on an Illumina HiSeq 2500. To increase sequence diversity, roughly 24-31% phiX was spiked into each library pool. The original pipeline was this. Quality-filtered reads were processed with the UMI-based MiGEC pipeline, and over 80% of raw TCR sequences were removed by the MiGEC pipeline during error correction. VDJ genes were aligned to IMGT germline references, and each clonotype was defined by a unique CDR3 amino acid sequence together with V-J genes. Clonal expansion, Shannon diversity and CDR3 relatedness (CalcPairwiseDistances, ClusterSamples) were evaluated with VDJtools, and phylogenetic trees were built with CLCbio workbench. Clones with at least 8 unique UMIs were defined as expanded, with this threshold being based on coefficient-of-variation modelling across technical triplicates. Through fastp at Q25 and MiXCR, TCRdb rebuilt clones from the public reads, retaining in-frame beta chains. A single entry per CDR3 protein holds the most common genes and DNA from its merged rows. In this record, the V and J calls reflect TCRdb's handling and not the investigators' own analysis. Within this sample are 71,000 or so distinct CDR3 sequences, with around 13% of them counted one time only. Jointly, the top ten make up about 4.5% of the sample.

The record originates from a study of neurological immune-mediated disorders (dated by TCRdb to between 2019 and 2020). Regarding the complete study: Peripheral blood TCR-beta repertoires from HTLV-I-associated myelopathy (HAM/TSP) patients, multiple sclerosis patients and healthy controls were compared by UMI-based sequencing. The roughly 100 TCR-beta libraries covered PBMC samples along with longitudinal samples, technical triplicates, and paired sorted CD4+ and CD8+ T-cell subsets. Longitudinal HAM/TSP and healthy donors had 3 time-points each (roughly 3-45 month intervals). The cohort included 60 to 70 subjects: roughly 15 with HAM/TSP, some 35 with multiple sclerosis, and around 20 healthy controls. Broader findings and caveats from the paper: No identical CDR3 amino acid sequences were shared among expanded clones across subjects, suggesting private TCR-beta repertoires in all groups. The highest TCR clonal expansion was observed in HAM/TSP patients, whereas the lowest was observed in MS patients, even when compared with healthy controls.

V loses 6 bases, J loses 5 bases, and the germline ends lie 12 bases apart. The CDR3 has 12 amino acids, counting the end cysteine and phenylalanine. Here the CDR3 DNA is all that survives: 36 bases in frame from base 1. Via the germline V gene (reference sequence), CDR1 is DFQATT and CDR2 SNEGSKA. The meaning of the sample's time point label: longitudinal time-point 1 (baseline). Unsorted PBMC libraries were generated from 2 million PBMCs stored in RNAlater at -80 °C until RNA extraction. Peripheral blood was subjected to Ficoll-Hypaque density gradient centrifugation to isolate PBMCs, which were then cryopreserved in liquid nitrogen.

The TCR comes from a female donor with HTLV-1-associated myelopathy (HAM/TSP). Sample: PBMCs. Recombination connected TRBV20-1 to TRBJ2-3, with an unclear D gene assignment. Read as DNA, the sequence is TGCAGTGCAAGGAGACCATTAGATACGCAGTATTTT. Translated, this gives CSARRPLDTQYF.